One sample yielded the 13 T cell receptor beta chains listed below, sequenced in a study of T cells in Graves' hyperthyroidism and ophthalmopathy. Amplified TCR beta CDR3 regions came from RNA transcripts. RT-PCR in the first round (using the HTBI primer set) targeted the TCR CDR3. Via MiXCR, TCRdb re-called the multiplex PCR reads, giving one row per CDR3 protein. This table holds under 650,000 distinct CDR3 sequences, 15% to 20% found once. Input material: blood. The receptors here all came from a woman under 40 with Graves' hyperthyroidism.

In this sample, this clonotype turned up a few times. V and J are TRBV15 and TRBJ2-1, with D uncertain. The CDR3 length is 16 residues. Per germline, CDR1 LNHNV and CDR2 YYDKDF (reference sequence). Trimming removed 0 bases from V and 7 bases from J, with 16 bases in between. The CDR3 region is CATSRDRAVPRNEQFF. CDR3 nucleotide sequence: TGTGCCACCAGCAGAGATCGGGCGGTCCCAAGGAATGAGCAGTTCTTC.

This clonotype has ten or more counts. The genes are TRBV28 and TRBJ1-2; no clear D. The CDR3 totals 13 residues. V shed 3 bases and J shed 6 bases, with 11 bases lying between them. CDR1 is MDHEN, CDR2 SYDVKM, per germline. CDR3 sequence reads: CASSFTWTDGYTF. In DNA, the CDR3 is TGTGCCAGCAGTTTTACGTGGACCGATGGCTACACCTTC.

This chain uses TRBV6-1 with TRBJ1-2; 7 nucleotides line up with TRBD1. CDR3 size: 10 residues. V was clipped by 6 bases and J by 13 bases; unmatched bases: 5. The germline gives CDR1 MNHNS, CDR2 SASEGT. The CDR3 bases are TGTGCCAGCAGGAAAGGGGACAGCACCTTC. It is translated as CASRKGDSTF.

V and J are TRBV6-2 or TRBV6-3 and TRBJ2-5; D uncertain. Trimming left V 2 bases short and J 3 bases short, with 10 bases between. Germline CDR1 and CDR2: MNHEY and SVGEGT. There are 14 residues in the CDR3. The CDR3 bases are TGTGCCAGCAGTTACCTGGACCGGAAAGAGACCCAGTACTTC. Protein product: CASSYLDRKETQYF.

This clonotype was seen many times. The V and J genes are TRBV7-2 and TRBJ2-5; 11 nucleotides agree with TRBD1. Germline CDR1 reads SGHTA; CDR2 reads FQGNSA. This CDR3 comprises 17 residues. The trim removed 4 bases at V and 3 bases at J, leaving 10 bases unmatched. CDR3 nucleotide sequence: TGTGCCAGCAGCTCGCGGTTGGACAGGGGGCTTGAAGAGACCCAGTACTTC. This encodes CASSSRLDRGLEETQYF.

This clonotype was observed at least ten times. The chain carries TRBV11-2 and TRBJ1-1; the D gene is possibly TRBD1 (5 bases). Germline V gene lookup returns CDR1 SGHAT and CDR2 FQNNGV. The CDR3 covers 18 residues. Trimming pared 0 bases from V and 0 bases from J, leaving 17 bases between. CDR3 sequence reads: CASSLEATYTGMNTEAFF. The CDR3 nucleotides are TGTGCCAGCAGCTTAGAGGCCACCTATACAGGCATGAACACTGAAGCTTTCTTT.

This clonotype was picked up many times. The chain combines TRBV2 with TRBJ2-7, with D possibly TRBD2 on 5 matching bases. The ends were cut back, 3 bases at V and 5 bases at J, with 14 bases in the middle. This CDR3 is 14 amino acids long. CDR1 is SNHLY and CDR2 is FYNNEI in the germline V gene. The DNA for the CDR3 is TGTGCCAGCAGTGATTCAGCGGTGAAGAACGAGCAGTACTTC. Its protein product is CASSDSAVKNEQYF.

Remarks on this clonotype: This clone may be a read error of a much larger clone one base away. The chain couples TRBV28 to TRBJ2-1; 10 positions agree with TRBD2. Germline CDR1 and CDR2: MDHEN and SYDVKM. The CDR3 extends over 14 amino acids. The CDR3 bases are TGTGCCAGCAGGACAGCGGGAGGGTACAATGAGCAGTCCTTC. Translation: CASRTAGGYNEQSF.

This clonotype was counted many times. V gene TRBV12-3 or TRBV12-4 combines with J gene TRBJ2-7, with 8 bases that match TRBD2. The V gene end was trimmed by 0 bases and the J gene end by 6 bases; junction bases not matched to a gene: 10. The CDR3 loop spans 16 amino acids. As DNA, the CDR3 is TGTGCCAGCAGTTTAGCTGAAGGACTAGCTGAAGGCGAGCAGTACTTC. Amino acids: CASSLAEGLAEGEQYF.

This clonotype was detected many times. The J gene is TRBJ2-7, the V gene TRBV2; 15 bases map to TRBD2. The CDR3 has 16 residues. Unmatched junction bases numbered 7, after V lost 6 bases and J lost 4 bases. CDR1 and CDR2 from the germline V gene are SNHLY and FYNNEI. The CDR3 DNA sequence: TGTGCCAGCAGCCGGACGGGACTAGCGGGAGGTTACGAGCAGTACTTC. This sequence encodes CASSRTGLAGGYEQYF.

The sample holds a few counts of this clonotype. DNA of the CDR3: TGTGCCAGCAGCTACGGACTAGCGGGAGGGGGAACCGGGGAGCTGTTTTTT. This translates into CASSYGLAGGGTGELFF. The genes are TRBV11-1 and TRBJ2-2; 15 bases align to TRBD2. Germline-derived CDR1 and CDR2 are SGHAT and FQDESV (reference sequence). This CDR3 region has 17 residues. Trimming at V came to 4 bases and at J to 5 bases, leaving 5 bases not matched to a gene.

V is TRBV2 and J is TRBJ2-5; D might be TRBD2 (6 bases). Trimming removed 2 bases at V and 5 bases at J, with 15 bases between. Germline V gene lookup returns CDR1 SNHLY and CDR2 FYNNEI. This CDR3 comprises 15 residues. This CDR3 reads CASSEYRHRGETQYF. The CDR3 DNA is TGTGCCAGCAGTGAATACAGGCACCGGGGGGAGACCCAGTACTTC.

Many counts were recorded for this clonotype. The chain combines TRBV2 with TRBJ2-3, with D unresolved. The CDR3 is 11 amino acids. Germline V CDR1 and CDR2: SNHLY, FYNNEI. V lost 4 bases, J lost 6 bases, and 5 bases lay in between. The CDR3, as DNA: TGTGCCAGCAGTGTGGGGGATACGCAGTATTTT. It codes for CASSVGDTQYF. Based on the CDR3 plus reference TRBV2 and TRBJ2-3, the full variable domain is EPEVTQTPSHQVTQMGQEVILRCVPISNHLYFYWYRQILGQKVEFLVSFYNNEISEKSEIFDDQFSVERPDGSNFTLKIRSTKLEDSAMYFCASSVGDTQYFGPGTRLTVL.